The entry that follows covers one T cell receptor (beta chain) sequence. Trimming removed 0 bases from V and 4 bases from J, with 7 bases in between. CDR1 is SGHNT and CDR2 is YYREEE in the germline V gene (reference sequence). This CDR3 is 13 amino acids long. The source of the sample is a study of blood T cell repertoires in COVID-19. Across the study: T cells, B-cell-depleted T cells, or PBMCs provided the cDNA or gDNA that served as material.

Produced via immunoSEQ multiplex PCR; TCRdb's table is partial and in-frame only. The data contain a few hundred thousand clones, about 90% of them singletons. The chain is built from TRBV5-4 and TRBJ1-2; D uncertain. This clonotype originated in a woman between 45 and 60 years old who had recovered from COVID-19. Specimen: peripheral blood. The CDR3 is CASSLEGAYGYTF. CDR3 coding DNA: TGTGCCAGCAGCTTGGAAGGAGCCTATGGCTACACCTTC. The variable domain in full, completed from reference TRBV5-4 and TRBJ1-2, reads ETGVTQSPTHLIKTRGQQVTLRCSSQSGHNTVSWYQQALGQGPQFIFQYYREEENGRGNFPPRFSGLQFPNYSSELNVNALELDDSALYLCASSLEGAYGYTFGSGTRLTVV.